Reported below is one TCR beta chain. Its antigen remains unidentified. The record has no base qualities; no much larger clone is one base away. From the germline V gene (reference sequence), CDR1 is MNHEY and CDR2 is SMNVEV. V is clipped by 0 bases and J by 6 bases, and the sequence between their germline boundaries is 12 bases long. The CDR3 measures 14 amino acids from cysteine to phenylalanine. The only DNA kept is the CDR3, 42 bases in frame from the first base. The data derive from a study of blood T cell repertoires in COVID-19 (dated by TCRdb to the early 2020s). General notes on the study: Samples from collaborators originated in the United States, Italy and Spain and spanned both the acute and convalescent phases of COVID-19. The prospective study material was composed of cDNA or gDNA derived from T cells, B-cell-depleted T cells, or PBMCs. Subjects who had been exposed to COVID-19, were actively infected with it, or had recovered from it provided the deeply sampled blood TCRbeta repertoires that made up the dataset. The repertoires were released in a freely available public database meant as a resource for research on the immune response to SARS-CoV-2. Samples were obtained from the ongoing ImmuneRACE study (first 160 participants) and from 1,254 subjects provided by 6 global collaborators. Nearly every sample came with metadata listing a de-identified subject ID, COVID-19 status, age in years and sex. Where available, HLA class I and class II types were obtained from metadata supplied by the sample provider rather than from assay-based typing. Results and caveats for the whole study, not just this receptor: The amount of clinical and demographic metadata varied by source and participant and was provided uncurated.

Samples from volunteer blood donors who had recovered from COVID-19 were contributed by a second Seattle source. Whole blood was collected in K2EDTA tubes by collaborating institutions according to the institutions' own protocols. Collaborator samples were shipped for TCRbeta analysis as frozen whole blood, isolated PBMCs, or DNA extracted from either sample type. TCRbeta CDR3 regions were amplified from genomic DNA by means of the immunoSEQ Assay, a bias-controlled multiplex PCR. The authors processed their data as follows. The number of nucleated cells in each sample was estimated by amplification of reference gene primers within the assay. To quantify the absolute abundance of each unique TCRbeta CDR3 rearrangement, sequence reads were collapsed and filtered. For each sample, productive Simpson clonality was calculated by taking the square root of Simpson's diversity index across productive rearrangements. TCRdb stores this immuneACCESS table with in-frame sequences only. Part of the clones is absent; in the studies checked, under half of the shortfall reflects unresolved V genes, and no reason is known for the rest. That table gives V, J and clone size, and the DNA gave D and trimming. Within this sample are 200,000 or so clones, with roughly 84% of them counted one time only. The ten biggest clones cover 2.9% of the sample.

The clonotype originates from a man in his fifties or sixties who had recovered from COVID-19. The source material was peripheral blood. The sequence is built from TRBV27 and TRBJ2-7, with TRBD1 as a weak D call on 6 bases. The sequenced DNA is TGTGCCAGCAGTTTATCTGGGACAATTTTCGAGCAGTACTTC. The resulting protein is CASSLSGTIFEQYF.